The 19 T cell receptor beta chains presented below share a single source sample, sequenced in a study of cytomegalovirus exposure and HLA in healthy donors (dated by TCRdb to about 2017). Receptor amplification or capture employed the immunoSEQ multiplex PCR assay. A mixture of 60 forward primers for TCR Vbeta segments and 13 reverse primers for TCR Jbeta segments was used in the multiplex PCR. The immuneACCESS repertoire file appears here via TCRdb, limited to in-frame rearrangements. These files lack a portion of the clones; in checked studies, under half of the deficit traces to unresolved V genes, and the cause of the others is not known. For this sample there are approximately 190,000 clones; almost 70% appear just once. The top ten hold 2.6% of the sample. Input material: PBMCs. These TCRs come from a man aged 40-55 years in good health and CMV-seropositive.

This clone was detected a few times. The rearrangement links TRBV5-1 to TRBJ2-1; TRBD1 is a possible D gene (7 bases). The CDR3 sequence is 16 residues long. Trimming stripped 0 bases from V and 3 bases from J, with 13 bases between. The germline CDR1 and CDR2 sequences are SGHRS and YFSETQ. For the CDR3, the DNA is TGCGCCAGCAGCTTGGGGCAGGGGGGACTCTACAATGAGCAGTTCTTC. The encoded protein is CASSLGQGGLYNEQFF.

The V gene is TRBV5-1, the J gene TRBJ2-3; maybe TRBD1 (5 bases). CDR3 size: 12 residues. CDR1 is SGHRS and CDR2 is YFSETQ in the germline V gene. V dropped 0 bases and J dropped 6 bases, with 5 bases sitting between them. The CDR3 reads CASSLEGDTQYF. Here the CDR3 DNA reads TGCGCCAGCAGCTTGGAGGGGGATACGCAGTATTTT. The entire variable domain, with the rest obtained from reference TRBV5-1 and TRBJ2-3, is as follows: KAGVTQTPRYLIKTRGQQVTLSCSPISGHRSVSWYQQTPGQGLQFLFEYFSETQRNKGNFPGRFSGRQFSNSRSEMNVSTLELGDSALYLCASSLEGDTQYFGPGTRLTVL.

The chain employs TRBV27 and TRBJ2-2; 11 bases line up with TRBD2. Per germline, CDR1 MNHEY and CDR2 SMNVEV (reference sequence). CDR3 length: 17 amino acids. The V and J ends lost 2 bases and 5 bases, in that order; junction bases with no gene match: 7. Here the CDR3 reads CASSLPSGGPETGELFF. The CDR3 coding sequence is TGTGCCAGCAGTTTACCTAGCGGGGGGCCCGAGACCGGGGAGCTGTTTTTT.

The CDR3 sequence is CASSLEGGETEAFF. Here the CDR3 DNA reads TGCGCCAGCAGCTTGGAAGGGGGCGAAACTGAAGCTTTCTTT. This rearrangement joins TRBV5-1 to TRBJ1-1; 7 bases are a match to TRBD1. V lost 0 bases to trimming and J lost 5 bases; unmatched junction nucleotides: 4. The CDR3 contains 14 residues. Germline V lookup: CDR1 SGHRS, CDR2 YFSETQ.

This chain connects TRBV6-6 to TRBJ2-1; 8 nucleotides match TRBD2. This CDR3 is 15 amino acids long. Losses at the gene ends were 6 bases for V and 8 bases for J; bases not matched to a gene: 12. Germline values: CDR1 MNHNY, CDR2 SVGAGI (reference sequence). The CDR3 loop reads CASREGRAGGHEQFF. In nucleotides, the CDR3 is TGTGCCAGCAGGGAGGGACGGGCGGGGGGTCATGAGCAGTTCTTC.

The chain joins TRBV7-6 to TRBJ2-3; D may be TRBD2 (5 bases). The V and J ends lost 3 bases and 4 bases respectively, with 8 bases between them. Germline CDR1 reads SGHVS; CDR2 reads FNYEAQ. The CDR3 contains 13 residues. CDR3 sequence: CASSFSRADTQYF. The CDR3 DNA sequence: TGTGCCAGCAGCTTTTCGAGGGCAGATACGCAGTATTTT.

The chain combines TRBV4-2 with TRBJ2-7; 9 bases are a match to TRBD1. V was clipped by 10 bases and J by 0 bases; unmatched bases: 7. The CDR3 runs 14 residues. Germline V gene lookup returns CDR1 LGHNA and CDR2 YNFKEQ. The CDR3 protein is CATARGQGSYEQYF. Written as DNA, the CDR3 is TGTGCCACCGCGAGGGGACAGGGCTCCTACGAGCAGTACTTC.

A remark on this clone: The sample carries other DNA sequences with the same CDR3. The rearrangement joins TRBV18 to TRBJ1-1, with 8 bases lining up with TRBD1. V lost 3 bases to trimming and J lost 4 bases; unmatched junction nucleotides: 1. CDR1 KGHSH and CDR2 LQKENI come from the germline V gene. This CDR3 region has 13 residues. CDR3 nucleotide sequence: TGTGCCAGCTCACCCGGACAGGGCACTGAAGCTTTCTTT. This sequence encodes CASSPGQGTEAFF.

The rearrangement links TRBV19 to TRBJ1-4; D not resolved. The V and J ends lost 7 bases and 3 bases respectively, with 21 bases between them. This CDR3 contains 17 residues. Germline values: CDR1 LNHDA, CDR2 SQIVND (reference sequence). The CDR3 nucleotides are TGTGCCAGTACTCCCCGGAGGTGGGGTCCACCTAATGAAAAACTGTTTTTT. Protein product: CASTPRRWGPPNEKLFF.

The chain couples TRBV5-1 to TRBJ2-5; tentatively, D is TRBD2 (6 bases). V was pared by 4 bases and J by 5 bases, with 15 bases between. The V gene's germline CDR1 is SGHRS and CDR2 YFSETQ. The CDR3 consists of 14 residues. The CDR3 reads CASSPSTSGETQYF. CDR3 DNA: TGCGCCAGCAGCCCCTCGACTAGTGGGGAGACCCAGTACTTC. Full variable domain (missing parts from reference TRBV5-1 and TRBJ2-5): KAGVTQTPRYLIKTRGQQVTLSCSPISGHRSVSWYQQTPGQGLQFLFEYFSETQRNKGNFPGRFSGRQFSNSRSEMNVSTLELGDSALYLCASSPSTSGETQYFGPGTRLLVL.

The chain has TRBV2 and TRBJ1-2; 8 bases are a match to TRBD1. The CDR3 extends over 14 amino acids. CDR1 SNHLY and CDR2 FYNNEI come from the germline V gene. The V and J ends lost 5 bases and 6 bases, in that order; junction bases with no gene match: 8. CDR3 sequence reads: CASSRRGQGNGYTF. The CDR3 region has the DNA TGTGCCAGCAGTAGACGAGGACAGGGAAATGGCTACACCTTC.

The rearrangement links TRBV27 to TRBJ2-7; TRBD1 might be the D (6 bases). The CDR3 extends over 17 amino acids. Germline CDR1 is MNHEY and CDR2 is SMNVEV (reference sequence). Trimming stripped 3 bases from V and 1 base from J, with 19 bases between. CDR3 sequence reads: CASSLRQGRGPSYEQYF. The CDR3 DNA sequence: TGTGCCAGCAGTTTGAGGCAGGGCAGGGGTCCTTCCTACGAGCAGTACTTC.

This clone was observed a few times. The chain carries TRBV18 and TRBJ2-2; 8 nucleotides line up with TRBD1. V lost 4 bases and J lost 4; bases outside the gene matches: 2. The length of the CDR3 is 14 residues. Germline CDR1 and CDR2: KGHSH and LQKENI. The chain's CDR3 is CASSQDRVTGELFF. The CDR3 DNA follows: TGTGCCAGCTCACAGGACAGGGTCACCGGGGAGCTGTTTTTT.

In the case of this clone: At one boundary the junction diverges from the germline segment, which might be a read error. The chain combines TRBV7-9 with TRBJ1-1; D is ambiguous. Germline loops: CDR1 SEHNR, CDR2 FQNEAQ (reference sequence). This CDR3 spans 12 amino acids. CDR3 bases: TGTTCCAGCAGCTTAGTTACAGATGAAGCTTTCTTT. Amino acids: CSSSLVTDEAFF.

The CDR3 reads CASSIVRGEKLFF. Here the CDR3 DNA reads TGTGCCAGTAGTATAGTCAGGGGGGAAAAACTGTTTTTT. The chain has TRBV19 and TRBJ1-4; TRBD1 matches 7 bases. The CDR3 is made up of 13 amino acids. V lost 1 base and J lost 8; bases outside the gene matches: 1. Germline lookup yields CDR1 LNHDA and CDR2 SQIVND (reference sequence).

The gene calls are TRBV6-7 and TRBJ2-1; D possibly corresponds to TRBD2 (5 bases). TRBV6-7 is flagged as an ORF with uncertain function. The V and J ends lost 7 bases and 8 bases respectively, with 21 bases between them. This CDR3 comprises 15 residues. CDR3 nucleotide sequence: TGTGCCAGCACCCTAGGAGGAAAAAGCGGCGATGAGCAGTTCTTC. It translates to CASTLGGKSGDEQFF.

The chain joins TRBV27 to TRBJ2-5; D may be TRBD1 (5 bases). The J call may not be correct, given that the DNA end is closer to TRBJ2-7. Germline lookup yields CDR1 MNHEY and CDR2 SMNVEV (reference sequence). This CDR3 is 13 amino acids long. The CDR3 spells CASSLGTGYEQYF. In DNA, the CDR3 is TGTGCCAGCAGTTTAGGAACAGGCTACGAGCAGTACTTC.

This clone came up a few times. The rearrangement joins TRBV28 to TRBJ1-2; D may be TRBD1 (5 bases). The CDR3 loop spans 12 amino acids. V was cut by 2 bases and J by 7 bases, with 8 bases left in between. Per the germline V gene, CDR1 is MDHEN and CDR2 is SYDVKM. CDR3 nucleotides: TGTGCCAGCAGTTTACAGGGAGGTGGCTACACCTTC. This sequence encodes CASSLQGGGYTF.

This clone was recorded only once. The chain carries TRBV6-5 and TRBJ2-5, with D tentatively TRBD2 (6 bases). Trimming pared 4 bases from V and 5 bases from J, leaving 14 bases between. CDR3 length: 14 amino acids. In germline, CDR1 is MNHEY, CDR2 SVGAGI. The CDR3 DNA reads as TGTGCCAGCAGTTTTAATAGCGGCGTGGAGACCCAGTACTTC. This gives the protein CASSFNSGVETQYF.